A selection of T cell receptor beta chains follows, all from one sample in a study of cytomegalovirus exposure and HLA in healthy donors. The assay was immunoSEQ multiplex PCR, and TCRdb's table has in-frame clones only and misses some. The sample lists about 64,000 clones, around 82% seen once, with 6.5% to 8.5% in the top ten. The material sequenced was PBMCs. These receptors originate from a man between 18 and 35 years old in good health and CMV-seropositive. CDR3s include the opening cysteine and the closing phenylalanine or tryptophan. D genes are given only for firm matches. Rows give clone size only sometimes, using once, few, many, or a class for an expanded clone.

clone_size: .; d_call: TRBD1; j_call: TRBJ1-2; v_call: TRBV25-1; cdr3_aa: CASSGGQGNYGYTF; cdr3_nt: TGTGCCAGCAGTGGGGGACAGGGGAACTATGGCTACACCTTC
clone_size: once; d_call: TRBD1; j_call: TRBJ2-7; v_call: TRBV30; cdr3_aa: CAWSVGTGVAEQYF; cdr3_nt: TGTGCCTGGAGTGTAGGGACAGGGGTGGCCGAGCAGTACTTC
clone_size: .; d_call: TRBD1; j_call: TRBJ1-2; v_call: TRBV10-3; cdr3_aa: CAISSRDRDEGYTF; cdr3_nt: TGTGCCATCAGTTCTAGGGACAGGGATGAGGGCTACACCTTC
clone_size: .; d_call: TRBD1; j_call: TRBJ2-7; v_call: TRBV30; cdr3_aa: CAWRGTDSYEQYF; cdr3_nt: TGTGCCTGGAGGGGGACAGATTCCTACGAGCAGTACTTC
clone_size: .; d_call: TRBD2; j_call: TRBJ2-5; v_call: TRBV18; cdr3_aa: CASSPGGETQYF; cdr3_nt: TGTGCCAGCTCACCGGGGGGGGAGACCCAGTACTTC
clone_size: few; d_call: TRBD1; j_call: TRBJ1-6; v_call: TRBV10-2; cdr3_aa: CASRTGQDYNSPLHF; cdr3_nt: TGCGCCAGCAGGACCGGACAGGACTATAATTCACCCCTCCACTTT
clone_size: .; d_call: TRBD1; j_call: TRBJ2-7; v_call: TRBV25-1; cdr3_aa: CASSSPGQGTYEQYF; cdr3_nt: TGTGCCAGCAGTAGCCCGGGACAGGGGACCTACGAGCAGTACTTC
clone_size: few; d_call: .; j_call: TRBJ2-5; v_call: TRBV7-9; cdr3_aa: CASSGEGVETQYF; cdr3_nt: TGTGCCAGCAGCGGAGAGGGGGTGGAGACCCAGTACTTC
clone_size: few; d_call: .; j_call: TRBJ2-6; v_call: TRBV6-1; cdr3_aa: CASSEQGSGANVLTF; cdr3_nt: TGTGCCAGCAGTGAACAGGGATCTGGGGCCAACGTCCTGACTTTC
clone_size: once; d_call: .; j_call: TRBJ2-3; v_call: TRBV7-6; cdr3_aa: CASSGDSDTQYF; cdr3_nt: TGTGCCAGCAGCGGCGACTCTGATACGCAGTATTTT
clone_size: .; d_call: .; j_call: TRBJ2-7; v_call: TRBV9; cdr3_aa: CASSARDPSYEQYF; cdr3_nt: TGTGCCAGCAGCGCCCGGGATCCGAGCTACGAGCAGTACTTC
clone_size: .; d_call: TRBD1; j_call: TRBJ2-3; v_call: TRBV7-9; cdr3_aa: CASGWTGALDTQYF; cdr3_nt: TGTGCCAGCGGTTGGACAGGGGCACTAGATACGCAGTATTTT
clone_size: .; d_call: .; j_call: TRBJ1-4; v_call: TRBV18; cdr3_aa: CASSPDSRTGEKLFF; cdr3_nt: TGTGCCAGCTCACCCGACAGCCGAACGGGCGAAAAACTGTTTTTT
clone_size: .; d_call: .; j_call: TRBJ1-5; v_call: TRBV30; cdr3_aa: CASSTHSSGGDQPQHF; cdr3_nt: TGTGCCTCTTCGACACATTCCTCCGGAGGAGATCAGCCCCAGCATTTT
clone_size: .; d_call: TRBD1; j_call: TRBJ2-1; v_call: TRBV6-4; cdr3_aa: CASSEGTGAYNEQFF; cdr3_nt: TGTGCCAGCAGTGAGGGGACAGGGGCCTACAATGAGCAGTTCTTC
clone_size: .; d_call: TRBD1; j_call: TRBJ1-1; v_call: TRBV2; cdr3_aa: CASSRQGVPEAFF; cdr3_nt: TGTGCCAGCAGCCGACAGGGTGTGCCTGAAGCTTTCTTT
clone_size: once; d_call: .; j_call: TRBJ1-4; v_call: TRBV25-1; cdr3_aa: CASSEGASTNEKLFF; cdr3_nt: TGTGCCAGCAGTGAGGGGGCGTCAACTAATGAAAAACTGTTTTTT
clone_size: .; d_call: TRBD1; j_call: TRBJ1-4; v_call: TRBV6-5; cdr3_aa: CASSPTGTGFEKLFF; cdr3_nt: TGTGCCAGCAGCCCAACCGGGACAGGGTTTGAAAAACTGTTTTTT
clone_size: few; d_call: .; j_call: TRBJ2-5; v_call: TRBV30; cdr3_aa: CAWSQGVGEETQYF; cdr3_nt: TGTGCCTGGAGTCAAGGGGTAGGAGAAGAGACCCAGTACTTC
clone_size: .; d_call: .; j_call: TRBJ1-5; v_call: TRBV6-1; cdr3_aa: CASRGQGISNQPQHF; cdr3_nt: TGTGCCAGCAGGGGGCAGGGAATCAGCAATCAGCCCCAGCATTTT
clone_size: .; d_call: .; j_call: TRBJ1-3; v_call: TRBV29-1; cdr3_aa: CSVTDSSGNTIYF; cdr3_nt: TGCAGCGTTACGGACAGCTCTGGAAACACCATATATTTT
clone_size: .; d_call: .; j_call: TRBJ2-5; v_call: TRBV4-1; cdr3_aa: CASSQWQLETQYF; cdr3_nt: TGCGCCAGCAGCCAATGGCAGTTGGAGACCCAGTACTTC
clone_size: once; d_call: .; j_call: TRBJ2-2; v_call: TRBV27; cdr3_aa: CASSPGVNTGELFF; cdr3_nt: TGTGCCAGCAGCCCCGGGGTCAACACCGGGGAGCTGTTTTTT
clone_size: .; d_call: .; j_call: TRBJ2-2; v_call: TRBV10-3; cdr3_aa: CAISAGDGTGELFF; cdr3_nt: TGTGCCATCAGTGCAGGGGACGGCACCGGGGAGCTGTTTTTT
clone_size: .; d_call: .; j_call: TRBJ1-2; v_call: TRBV7-2; cdr3_aa: CASSLEGRPHGYTF; cdr3_nt: TGTGCCAGCAGCTTAGAAGGGAGGCCTCATGGCTACACCTTC
clone_size: once; d_call: TRBD1; j_call: TRBJ2-5; v_call: TRBV30; cdr3_aa: CAWKRTGRSETQYF; cdr3_nt: TGTGCCTGGAAACGGACAGGGAGGTCAGAGACCCAGTACTTC
clone_size: few; d_call: TRBD2; j_call: TRBJ2-1; v_call: TRBV30; cdr3_aa: CAWSHGTSGRTSYNEQFF; cdr3_nt: TGTGCCTGGAGCCACGGGACTAGCGGGAGAACCTCCTACAATGAGCAGTTCTTC
clone_size: .; d_call: TRBD1; j_call: TRBJ1-2; v_call: TRBV28; cdr3_aa: CASSEPGQGALDYGYTF; cdr3_nt: TGTGCCAGCAGTGAACCGGGACAGGGGGCGCTGGACTATGGCTACACCTTC
clone_size: .; d_call: TRBD1; j_call: TRBJ1-1; v_call: TRBV6-1; cdr3_aa: CASSQGGDYTEAFF; cdr3_nt: TGTGCCAGCTCCCAGGGGGGCGATTACACTGAAGCTTTCTTT
clone_size: .; d_call: TRBD1; j_call: TRBJ2-2; v_call: TRBV30; cdr3_aa: CAWSDERTGWDGELFF; cdr3_nt: TGTGCCTGGAGTGACGAACGGACAGGGTGGGACGGGGAGCTGTTTTTT
clone_size: many; d_call: TRBD1; j_call: TRBJ1-2; v_call: TRBV6-4; cdr3_aa: CASSDSEGAYYGYTF; cdr3_nt: TGTGCCAGCAGTGACTCCGAGGGGGCGTACTATGGCTACACCTTC
clone_size: once; d_call: .; j_call: TRBJ1-1; v_call: TRBV6-5; cdr3_aa: CASSYSLLEKTEAFF; cdr3_nt: TGTGCCAGCAGTTACTCCCTCCTAGAAAAGACTGAAGCTTTCTTT
clone_size: .; d_call: .; j_call: TRBJ1-6; v_call: TRBV6-5; cdr3_aa: CASSYAGASSPLHF; cdr3_nt: TGTGCCAGCAGTTACGCGGGGGCGAGCTCACCCCTCCACTTT
clone_size: .; d_call: TRBD2; j_call: TRBJ2-1; v_call: TRBV29-1; cdr3_aa: CSVEGGSGRKNEQFF; cdr3_nt: TGCAGCGTTGAAGGGGGTAGCGGGAGGAAAAATGAGCAGTTCTTC
clone_size: .; d_call: TRBD2; j_call: TRBJ2-2; v_call: TRBV9; cdr3_aa: CASSDQRGGNTGELFF; cdr3_nt: TGTGCCAGCAGCGACCAGCGGGGTGGGAACACCGGGGAGCTGTTTTTT
clone_size: few; d_call: TRBD1; j_call: TRBJ1-2; v_call: TRBV5-6; cdr3_aa: CASSSDRDSGNYGYTF; cdr3_nt: TGTGCCAGCAGCTCGGACAGGGATTCGGGTAACTATGGCTACACCTTC
clone_size: .; d_call: .; j_call: TRBJ2-7; v_call: TRBV30; cdr3_aa: CAWTNYNPYEQYF; cdr3_nt: TGTGCCTGGACCAACTATAATCCCTACGAGCAGTACTTC
clone_size: few; d_call: TRBD1; j_call: TRBJ2-7; v_call: TRBV5-4; cdr3_aa: CASSPGQGPYEQYF; cdr3_nt: TGTGCCAGCAGCCCGGGACAGGGTCCCTACGAGCAGTACTTC
clone_size: .; d_call: TRBD1; j_call: TRBJ2-7; v_call: TRBV9; cdr3_aa: CASSVGDSRYEQYF; cdr3_nt: TGTGCCAGCAGCGTTGGGGACAGCCGATACGAGCAGTACTTC
clone_size: .; d_call: TRBD2; j_call: TRBJ2-1; v_call: TRBV5-7; cdr3_aa: CASSLFRGGGVRYNEQFF; cdr3_nt: TGTGCCAGCAGCTTGTTCCGCGGGGGGGGCGTTAGGTACAATGAGCAGTTCTTC